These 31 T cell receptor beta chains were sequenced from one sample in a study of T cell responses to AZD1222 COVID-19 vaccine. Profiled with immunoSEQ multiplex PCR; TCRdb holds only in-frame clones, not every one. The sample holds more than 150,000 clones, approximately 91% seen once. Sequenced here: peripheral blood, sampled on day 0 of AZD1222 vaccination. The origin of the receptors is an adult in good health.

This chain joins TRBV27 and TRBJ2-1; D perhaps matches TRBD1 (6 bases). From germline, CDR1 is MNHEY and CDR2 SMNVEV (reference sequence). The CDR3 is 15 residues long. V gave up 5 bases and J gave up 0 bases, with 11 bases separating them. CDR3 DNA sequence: TGTGCCAGCAGTCCCGGGACAAGCTCCTACAATGAGCAGTTCTTC. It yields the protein CASSPGTSSYNEQFF.

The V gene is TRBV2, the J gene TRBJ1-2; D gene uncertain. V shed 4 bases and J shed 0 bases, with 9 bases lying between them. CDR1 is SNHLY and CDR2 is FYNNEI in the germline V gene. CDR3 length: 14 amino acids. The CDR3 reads CASSAPGTNYGYTF. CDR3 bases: TGTGCCAGCAGTGCGCCAGGAACTAACTATGGCTACACCTTC.

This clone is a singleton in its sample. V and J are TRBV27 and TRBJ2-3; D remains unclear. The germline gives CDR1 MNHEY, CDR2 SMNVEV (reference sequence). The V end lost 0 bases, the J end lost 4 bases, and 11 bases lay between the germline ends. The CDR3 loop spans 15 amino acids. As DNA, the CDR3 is TGTGCCAGCAGTTTATCGGGGTTTGGTTCAGATACGCAGTATTTT. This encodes CASSLSGFGSDTQYF.

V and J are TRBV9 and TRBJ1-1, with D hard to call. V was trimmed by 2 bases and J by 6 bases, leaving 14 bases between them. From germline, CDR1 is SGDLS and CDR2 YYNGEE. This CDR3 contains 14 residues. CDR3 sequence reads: CASSVTRWGPEAFF. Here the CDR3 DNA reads TGTGCCAGCAGCGTTACTCGATGGGGTCCTGAAGCTTTCTTT.

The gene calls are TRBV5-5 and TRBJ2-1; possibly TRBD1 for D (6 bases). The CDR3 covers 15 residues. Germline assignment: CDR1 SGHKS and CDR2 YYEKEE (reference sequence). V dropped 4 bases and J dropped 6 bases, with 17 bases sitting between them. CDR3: CASSPRGFGSNEQFF. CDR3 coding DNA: TGTGCCAGCAGCCCCAGGGGATTCGGATCCAATGAGCAGTTCTTC.

The CDR3 coding sequence is TGTGCCAGCAAAAATCCCGGGGAGCTGTTTTTT. Protein sequence: CASKNPGELFF. This chain connects TRBV12-3 or TRBV12-4 to TRBJ2-2, with unresolved D. Trimming took off 7 bases at V and 6 bases at J, with 6 bases between the two ends. This CDR3 is built from 11 residues.

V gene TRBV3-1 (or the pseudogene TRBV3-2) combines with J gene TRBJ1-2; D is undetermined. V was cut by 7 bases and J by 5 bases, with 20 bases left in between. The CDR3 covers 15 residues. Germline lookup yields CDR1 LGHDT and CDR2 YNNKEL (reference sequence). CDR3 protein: CASTTRAPGLYGYTF. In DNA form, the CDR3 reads TGTGCCAGCACCACACGAGCTCCGGGATTATATGGCTACACCTTC.

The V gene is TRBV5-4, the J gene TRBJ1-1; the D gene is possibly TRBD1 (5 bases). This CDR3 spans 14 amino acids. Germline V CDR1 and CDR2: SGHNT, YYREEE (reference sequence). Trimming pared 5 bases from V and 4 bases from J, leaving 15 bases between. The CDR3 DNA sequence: TGTGCCAGCAGAAGTAGTCAGGGAGCCACTGAAGCTTTCTTT. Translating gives CASRSSQGATEAFF.

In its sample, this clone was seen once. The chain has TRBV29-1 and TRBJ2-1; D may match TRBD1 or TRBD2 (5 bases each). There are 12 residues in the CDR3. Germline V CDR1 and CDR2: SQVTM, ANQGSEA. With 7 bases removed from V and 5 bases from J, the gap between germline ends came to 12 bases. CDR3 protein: CSASRDHNEQFF. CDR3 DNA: TGCAGCGCTAGCCGGGACCACAATGAGCAGTTCTTC.

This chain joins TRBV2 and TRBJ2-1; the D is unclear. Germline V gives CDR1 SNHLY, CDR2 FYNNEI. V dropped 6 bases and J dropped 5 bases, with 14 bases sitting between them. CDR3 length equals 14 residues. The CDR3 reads CASRYETKNNEQFF. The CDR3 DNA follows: TGTGCCAGCAGGTACGAGACCAAAAACAATGAGCAGTTCTTC.

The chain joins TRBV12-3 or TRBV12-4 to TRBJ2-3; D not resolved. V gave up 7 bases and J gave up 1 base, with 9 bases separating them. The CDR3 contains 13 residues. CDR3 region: CASNPDRTDTQYF. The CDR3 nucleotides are TGTGCCAGCAACCCGGACCGCACAGATACGCAGTATTTT.

The CDR3 sequence is CASSPASNTGELFF. The DNA for the CDR3 is TGTGCCAGCAGCCCAGCCTCGAACACCGGGGAGCTGTTTTTT. V gene TRBV7-2 combines with J gene TRBJ2-2, with no clear D. V was trimmed by 5 bases and J by 0 bases, leaving 7 bases between them. Germline V gene sequence: CDR1 SGHTA, CDR2 FQGNSA. This CDR3 spans 14 amino acids.

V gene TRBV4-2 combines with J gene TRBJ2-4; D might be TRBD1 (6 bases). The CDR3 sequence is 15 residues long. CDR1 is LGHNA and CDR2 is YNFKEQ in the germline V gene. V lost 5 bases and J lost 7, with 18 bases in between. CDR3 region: CASSAHRVQDNIQYF. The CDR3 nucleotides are TGTGCCAGCAGCGCCCACAGGGTCCAGGACAACATTCAGTACTTC.

This CDR3 is CASSERRTSGSRGSEQYF. In nucleotides, the CDR3 is TGTGCCAGCAGCGAACGGCGGACTAGCGGGAGCAGAGGTAGCGAGCAGTACTTC. The V and J genes are TRBV7-6 and TRBJ2-7; 13 bases are a match to TRBD2. V was pared by 5 bases and J by 6 bases, with 16 bases of the junction left unmatched. Germline assignment: CDR1 SGHVS and CDR2 FNYEAQ. CDR3 length: 18 residues.

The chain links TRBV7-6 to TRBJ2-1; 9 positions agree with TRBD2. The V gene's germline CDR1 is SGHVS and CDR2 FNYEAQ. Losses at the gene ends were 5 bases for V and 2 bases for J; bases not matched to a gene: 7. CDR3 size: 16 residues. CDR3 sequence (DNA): TGTGCCAGCAGCCCTACCCGCGGGAGGGCCTACAATGAGCAGTTCTTC. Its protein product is CASSPTRGRAYNEQFF.

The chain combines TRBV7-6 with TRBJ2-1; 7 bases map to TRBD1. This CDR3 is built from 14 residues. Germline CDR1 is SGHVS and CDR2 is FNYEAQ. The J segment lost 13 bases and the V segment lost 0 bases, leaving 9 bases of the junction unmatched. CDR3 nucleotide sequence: TGTGCCAGCAGCTTAGCACAGGGGTCATCCCCCCAGTTCTTC. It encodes CASSLAQGSSPQFF. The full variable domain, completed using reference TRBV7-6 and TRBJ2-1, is GAGVSQSPRYKVTKRGQDVALRCDPISGHVSLYWYRQALGQGPEFLTYFNYEAQQDKSGLPNDRFSAERPEGSISTLTIQRTEQRDSAMYRCASSLAQGSSPQFFGPGTRLTVL.

This chain's CDR3 is CASSVSGGTVFYEQYF. The CDR3 DNA follows: TGTGCCAGCAGCGTATCGGGCGGGACAGTCTTCTACGAGCAGTACTTC. This chain joins TRBV9 and TRBJ2-7; D perhaps matches TRBD1 (7 bases). Germline CDR1 reads SGDLS; CDR2 reads YYNGEE. Trimming pared 1 base from V and 3 bases from J, leaving 17 bases between. The CDR3 consists of 16 residues.

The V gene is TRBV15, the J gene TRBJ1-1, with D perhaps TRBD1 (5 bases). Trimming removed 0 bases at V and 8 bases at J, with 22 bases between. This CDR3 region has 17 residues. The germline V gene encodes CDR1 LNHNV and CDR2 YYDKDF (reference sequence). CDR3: CATSREIMVTGGTEAFF. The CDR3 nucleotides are TGTGCCACCAGCAGAGAAATAATGGTCACAGGAGGCACAGAAGCTTTCTTT.

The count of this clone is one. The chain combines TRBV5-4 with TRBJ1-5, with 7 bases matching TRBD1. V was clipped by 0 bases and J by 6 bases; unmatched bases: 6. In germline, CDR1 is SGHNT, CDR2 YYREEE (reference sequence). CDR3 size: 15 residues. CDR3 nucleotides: TGTGCCAGCAGCTTGGACAGGGGCGCGAGTCAGCCCCAGCATTTT. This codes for CASSLDRGASQPQHF.

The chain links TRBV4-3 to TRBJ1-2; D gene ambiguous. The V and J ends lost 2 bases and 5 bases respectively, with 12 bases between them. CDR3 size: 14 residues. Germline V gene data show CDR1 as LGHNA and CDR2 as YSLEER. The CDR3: CASSQRKSAYGYTF. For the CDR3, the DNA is TGCGCCAGCAGCCAACGAAAGAGCGCATATGGCTACACCTTC.

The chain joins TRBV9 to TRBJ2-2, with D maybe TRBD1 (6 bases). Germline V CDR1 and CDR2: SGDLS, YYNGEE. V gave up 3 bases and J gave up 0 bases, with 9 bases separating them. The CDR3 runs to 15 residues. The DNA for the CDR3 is TGTGCCAGCAGCGAGGGGGATTCGAACACCGGGGAGCTGTTTTTT. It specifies CASSEGDSNTGELFF.

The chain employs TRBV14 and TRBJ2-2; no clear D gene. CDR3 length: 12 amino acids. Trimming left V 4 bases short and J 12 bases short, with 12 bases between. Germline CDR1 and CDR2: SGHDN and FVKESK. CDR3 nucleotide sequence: TGTGCCAGCAGCCCCCGTCCTGGGAAGCTGTTTTTT. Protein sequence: CASSPRPGKLFF.

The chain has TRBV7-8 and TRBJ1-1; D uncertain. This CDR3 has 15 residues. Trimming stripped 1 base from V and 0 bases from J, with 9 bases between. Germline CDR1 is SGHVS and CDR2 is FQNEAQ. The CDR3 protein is CASSLDRTVNTEAFF. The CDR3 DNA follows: TGTGCCAGCAGCTTAGATAGGACGGTGAACACTGAAGCTTTCTTT.

The CDR3 spells CASSKDGQGDWGNQPQHF. CDR3 coding DNA: TGTGCCAGCAGCAAAGATGGACAGGGGGATTGGGGCAATCAGCCCCAGCATTTT. The gene calls are TRBV21-1 and TRBJ1-5; TRBD1 was called by the table and not checked on the DNA. TRBV21-1 constitutes a pseudogene. The length of the CDR3 is 18 residues.

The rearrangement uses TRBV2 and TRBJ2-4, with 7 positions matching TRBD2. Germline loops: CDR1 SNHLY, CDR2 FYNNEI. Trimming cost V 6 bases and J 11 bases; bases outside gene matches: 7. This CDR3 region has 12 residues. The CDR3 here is CASRIAGPLQYF. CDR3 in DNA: TGTGCCAGCAGAATAGCGGGTCCCCTTCAGTACTTC.

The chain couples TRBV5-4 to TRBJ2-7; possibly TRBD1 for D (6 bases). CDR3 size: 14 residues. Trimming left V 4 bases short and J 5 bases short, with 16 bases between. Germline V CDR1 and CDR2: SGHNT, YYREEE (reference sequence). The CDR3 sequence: CASSNKGQSHEQYF. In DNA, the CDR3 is TGTGCCAGCAGCAACAAGGGACAATCCCACGAGCAGTACTTC.

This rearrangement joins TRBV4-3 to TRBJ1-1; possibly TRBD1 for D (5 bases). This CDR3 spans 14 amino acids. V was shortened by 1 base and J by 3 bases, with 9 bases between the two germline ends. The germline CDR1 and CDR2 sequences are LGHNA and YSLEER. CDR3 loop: CASSQVEGHTEAFF. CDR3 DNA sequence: TGCGCCAGCAGCCAAGTGGAGGGGCACACTGAAGCTTTCTTT.

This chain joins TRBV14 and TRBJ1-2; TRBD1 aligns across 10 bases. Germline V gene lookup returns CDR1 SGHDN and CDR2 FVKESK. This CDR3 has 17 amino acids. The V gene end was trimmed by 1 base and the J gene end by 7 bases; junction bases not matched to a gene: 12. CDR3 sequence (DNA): TGTGCCAGCAGCCAAGGACCGGGACAGGGGTATTTTGGTGGCTACACCTTC. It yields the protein CASSQGPGQGYFGGYTF.

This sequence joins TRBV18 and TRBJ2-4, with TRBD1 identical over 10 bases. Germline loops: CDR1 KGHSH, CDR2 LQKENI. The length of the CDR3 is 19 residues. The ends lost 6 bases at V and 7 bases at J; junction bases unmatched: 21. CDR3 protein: CASSRETGGSGTVWNIQYF. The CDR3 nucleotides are TGTGCCAGCTCCCGGGAGACAGGGGGCTCTGGAACCGTCTGGAACATTCAGTACTTC.

The CDR3 sequence is CASSQRGRAGELFF. Here the CDR3 DNA reads TGTGCCAGCAGCCAAAGGGGGCGCGCCGGGGAGCTGTTTTTT. The V gene is TRBV7-6, the J gene TRBJ2-2, with 7 bases aligning to TRBD1. Germline CDR1 is SGHVS and CDR2 is FNYEAQ. V lost 5 bases and J lost 6; bases outside the gene matches: 6. The CDR3 contains 14 residues.

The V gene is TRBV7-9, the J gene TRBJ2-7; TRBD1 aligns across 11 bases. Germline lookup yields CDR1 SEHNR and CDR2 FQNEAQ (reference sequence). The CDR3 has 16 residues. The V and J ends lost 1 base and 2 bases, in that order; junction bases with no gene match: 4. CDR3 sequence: CASSLDLGQGAYEQYF. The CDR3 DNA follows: TGTGCCAGCAGCTTAGACCTGGGACAGGGGGCCTACGAGCAGTACTTC.